Presented here are 17 T cell receptor beta chains from one specimen sequenced in a study of blood T cells in healthy people across ages. It was with a sample-barcoded 5' primer and a J-beta primer mix that a second PCR of roughly 6 to 12 cycles was run. Each CDR3 protein gets one entry after TCRdb re-called the 5' RACE reads with MiXCR. This table has roughly 1.7 million distinct CDR3 sequences, around 35% appearing once. The sample comprised blood. These receptors all come from a woman aged 25 to 39 in good health.

In regard to this clonotype: The junction departs from the called germline gene at one end, perhaps through a read error. The CDR3 region is CASSEHTLNYGDTF. CDR3 nucleotides: TGTGCCAGCAGTGAGCATACCCTTAACTATGGCGACACCTTC. The J gene is TRBJ1-2, the V gene TRBV25-1; D uncertain. This CDR3 comprises 14 residues. Germline V CDR1 and CDR2: MGHDK, SYGVNS.

The chain couples TRBV15 to TRBJ2-5; 9 bases are a match to TRBD1. The DNA end favors TRBJ2-7, so the J call may be wrong. Germline CDR1 LNHNV, CDR2 YYDKDF (reference sequence). This CDR3 spans 13 amino acids. The CDR3 reads CATSSDRGNEQYF. CDR3 DNA: TGTGCCACCAGCAGCGACAGGGGGAACGAGCAGTACTTC.

V is TRBV5-1 and J is TRBJ2-7; 11 bases map to TRBD1. The CDR3 covers 14 residues. Germline CDR1 is SGHRS and CDR2 is YFSETQ. V lost 5 bases, J lost 7 bases, and 8 bases stayed unmatched. The CDR3 DNA sequence: TGCGCCAGCAGACGACCGGGACAGGGGGGAGAGCAGTACTTC. It yields the protein CASRRPGQGGEQYF.

The CDR3, as DNA: TGTGCCAGCAGCCTCCGGAGGGCGGACACTGAAGCTTTCTTT. Residues: CASSLRRADTEAFF. V gene TRBV6-2 or TRBV6-3 combines with J gene TRBJ1-1; no clear D gene. CDR1 MNHEY and CDR2 SVGEGT come from the germline V gene. V was cut by 6 bases and J by 3 bases, with 14 bases left in between. CDR3 length: 14 amino acids.

This clonotype has more than one count but fewer than ten. The chain carries TRBV10-3 and TRBJ1-3, with unresolved D. CDR3 length equals 14 residues. Looked up from germline, CDR1 is ENHRY and CDR2 is SYGVKD. V gave up 6 bases and J gave up 0 bases, with 9 bases separating them. The CDR3 here is CAISVSSSGNTIYF. The CDR3 bases are TGTGCCATCAGCGTTTCCAGCTCTGGAAACACCATATATTTT.

The V call is TRBV7-9, the J call TRBJ2-7, with 7 positions matching TRBD1. Germline V gene data show CDR1 as SEHNR and CDR2 as FQNEAQ (reference sequence). This CDR3 comprises 16 residues. The junction had 11 bases not matched to a gene; V was cut back by 4 bases and J by 2 bases. CDR3 in DNA: TGTGCCAGCAGCTCGGGACAGTCGGTCCTTACCTACGAGCAGTACTTC. It is translated as CASSSGQSVLTYEQYF.

The sample holds a few counts of this clonotype. This chain uses TRBV5-5 with TRBJ2-5; TRBD2 aligns across 9 bases. CDR1 is SGHKS, CDR2 YYEKEE, per germline (reference sequence). CDR3 length equals 15 residues. The junction had 5 bases not matched to a gene; V was cut back by 2 bases and J by 3 bases. CDR3 protein: CASSLSPSGEETQYF. DNA for the CDR3: TGTGCCAGCAGCTTATCTCCTAGCGGGGAAGAGACCCAGTACTTC.

V gene TRBV9 combines with J gene TRBJ2-7; D is tentatively TRBD1 or TRBD2 (5 bases each). From germline, CDR1 is SGDLS and CDR2 YYNGEE. This CDR3 region has 15 residues. Trimming left V 7 bases short and J 2 bases short, with 19 bases between. CDR3 in amino acids: CASGIRDVKTYEQYF. The CDR3 bases are TGTGCCAGCGGTATCCGGGACGTAAAGACCTACGAGCAGTACTTC.

The J gene is TRBJ2-7, the V gene TRBV10-3; TRBD2 matches at 8 bases. Looked up from germline, CDR1 is ENHRY and CDR2 is SYGVKD. V trimming: 0 bases; J trimming: 4 bases; junction bases outside the gene matches: 5. The CDR3 has 15 amino acids. The CDR3 reads CAISESGPGGYEQYF. CDR3 in DNA: TGTGCCATCAGTGAGTCGGGCCCGGGGGGGTACGAGCAGTACTTC.

The rearrangement links TRBV6-2 or TRBV6-3 to TRBJ2-1; perhaps TRBD2 as D (7 bases). The V gene's germline CDR1 is MNHEY and CDR2 SVGEGT. Between the trimmed V and J ends, which lost 6 bases and 2 bases, there was a span of 17 bases. The CDR3 runs to 16 residues. In nucleotides, the CDR3 is TGTGCCAGCAGGCTACTCCCGGGGGGCCCCTACAATGAGCAGTTCTTC. Encoded protein: CASRLLPGGPYNEQFF.

This clonotype was observed a handful of times. The gene calls are TRBV6-1 and TRBJ2-7, with D unclear. CDR3 length: 14 residues. Germline V gives CDR1 MNHNS, CDR2 SASEGT. V was clipped by 0 bases and J by 2 bases, with 8 bases between them. The CDR3 protein is CASSEAGTTYEQYF. CDR3 sequence (DNA): TGTGCCAGCAGTGAAGCGGGAACGACCTACGAGCAGTACTTC.

This chain joins TRBV7-9 and TRBJ1-1, with 8 bases lining up with TRBD1. The junction had 5 bases not matched to a gene; V was cut back by 3 bases and J by 5 bases. In germline, CDR1 is SEHNR, CDR2 FQNEAQ (reference sequence). CDR3 length: 14 amino acids. The CDR3 protein is CASSFSGGWTEAFF. The CDR3 DNA follows: TGTGCCAGCAGCTTCTCAGGGGGCTGGACTGAAGCTTTCTTT.

The rearrangement uses TRBV6-1 and TRBJ1-2; possibly TRBD1 for D (5 bases). CDR1 and CDR2 from the germline V gene are MNHNS and SASEGT. V lost 2 bases, J lost 10 bases, and 11 bases lay in between. The CDR3 extends over 12 amino acids. Written as DNA, the CDR3 is TGTGCCAGCAGTGAACAGGGTCGGGACTACACCTTC. Amino acid sequence: CASSEQGRDYTF.

The chain has TRBV20-1 and TRBJ2-3; 9 positions match TRBD2. J gave up 8 bases and V 5 bases, and 11 bases lay outside the gene matches. Germline V gene sequence: CDR1 DFQATT, CDR2 SNEGSKA (reference sequence). The CDR3 has 14 amino acids. This CDR3 is CSAPSRREGFTQYF. The CDR3 nucleotides read TGCAGTGCTCCGTCCCGGCGGGAGGGGTTTACGCAGTATTTT.

Notes on this clonotype: At one of its ends the junction is not consistent with the germline gene, which may arise from a read error. The DNA of the CDR3 is TGTGCCGGCAGTTCGGGACTAGCGTACTCCTACGAGCAGTACTTC. Residues: CAGSSGLAYSYEQYF. The J gene is TRBJ2-7, the V gene TRBV12-3 or TRBV12-4, with 10 bases that match TRBD2. The CDR3 is 15 residues long.

Of note for this clonotype: The junction differs from germline at one of its ends, possibly a read error. J is TRBJ2-5 and V is TRBV5-5, with D perhaps TRBD1 (6 bases). The germline V gene encodes CDR1 SGHKS and CDR2 YYEKEE (reference sequence). CDR3 length: 16 amino acids. The CDR3 loop reads CASSLTARQENPQQNF. CDR3 nucleotide sequence: TGTGCCAGCAGCTTGACCGCGCGACAGGAAAACCCTCAGCAGAACTTC.

This clonotype was recorded a few times. This sequence joins TRBV27 and TRBJ2-7; D possibly corresponds to TRBD1 (6 bases). Trimming left V 0 bases short and J 5 bases short, with 17 bases between. The germline V gene encodes CDR1 MNHEY and CDR2 SMNVEV (reference sequence). The CDR3 extends over 16 amino acids. The CDR3 DNA is TGTGCCAGCAGTTTATCTCACAGGGCTCCCAGCGACGAGCAGTACTTC. This translates into CASSLSHRAPSDEQYF.